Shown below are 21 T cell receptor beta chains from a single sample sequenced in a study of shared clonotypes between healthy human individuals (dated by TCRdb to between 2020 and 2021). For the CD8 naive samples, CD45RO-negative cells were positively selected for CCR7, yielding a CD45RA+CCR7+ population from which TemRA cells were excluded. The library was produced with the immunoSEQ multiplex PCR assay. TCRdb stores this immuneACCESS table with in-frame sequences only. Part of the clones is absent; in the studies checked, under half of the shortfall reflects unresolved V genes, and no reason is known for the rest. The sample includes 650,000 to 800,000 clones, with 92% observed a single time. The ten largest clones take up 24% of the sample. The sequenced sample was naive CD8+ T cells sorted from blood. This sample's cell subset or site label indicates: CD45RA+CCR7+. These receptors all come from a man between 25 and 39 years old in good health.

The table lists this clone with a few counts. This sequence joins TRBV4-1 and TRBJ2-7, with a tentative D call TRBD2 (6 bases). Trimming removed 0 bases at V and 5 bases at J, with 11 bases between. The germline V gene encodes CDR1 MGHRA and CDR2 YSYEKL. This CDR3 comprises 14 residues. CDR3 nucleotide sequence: TGCGCCAGCAGCCAAGAGCCAGGGAGGAACGAGCAGTACTTC. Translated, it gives CASSQEPGRNEQYF.

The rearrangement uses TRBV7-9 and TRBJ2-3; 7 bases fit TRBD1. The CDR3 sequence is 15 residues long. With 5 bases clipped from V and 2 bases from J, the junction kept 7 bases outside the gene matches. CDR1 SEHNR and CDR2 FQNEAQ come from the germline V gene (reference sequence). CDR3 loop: CASSQVTGITDTQYF. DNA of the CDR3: TGTGCCAGCAGCCAAGTGACAGGGATCACAGATACGCAGTATTTT.

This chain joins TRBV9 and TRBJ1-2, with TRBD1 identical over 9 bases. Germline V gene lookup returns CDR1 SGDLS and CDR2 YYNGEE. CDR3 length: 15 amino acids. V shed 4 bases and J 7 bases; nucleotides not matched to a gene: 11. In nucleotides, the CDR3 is TGTGCCAGCAGCAAACCGGGACAGGGATTGTTTGGCTACACCTTC. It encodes CASSKPGQGLFGYTF.

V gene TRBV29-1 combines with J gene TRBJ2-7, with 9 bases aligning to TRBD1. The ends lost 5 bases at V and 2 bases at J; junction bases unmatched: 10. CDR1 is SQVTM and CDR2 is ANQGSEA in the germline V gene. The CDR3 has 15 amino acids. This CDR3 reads CSVSPGQGVTYEQYF. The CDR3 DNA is TGCAGCGTTTCTCCGGGACAGGGTGTTACCTACGAGCAGTACTTC.

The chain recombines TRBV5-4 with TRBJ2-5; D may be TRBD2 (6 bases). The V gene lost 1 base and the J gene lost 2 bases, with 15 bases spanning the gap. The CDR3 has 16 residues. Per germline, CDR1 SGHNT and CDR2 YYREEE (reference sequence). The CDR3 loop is CASSLRSAGWQETQYF. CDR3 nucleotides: TGTGCCAGCAGCTTGCGGTCCGCGGGATGGCAAGAGACCCAGTACTTC.

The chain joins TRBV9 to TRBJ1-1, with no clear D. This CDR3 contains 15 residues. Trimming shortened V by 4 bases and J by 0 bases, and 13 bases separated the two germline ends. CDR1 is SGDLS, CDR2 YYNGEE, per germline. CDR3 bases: TGTGCCAGCAGCCCCCCCCTCGCAGTGAACACTGAAGCTTTCTTT. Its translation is CASSPPLAVNTEAFF.

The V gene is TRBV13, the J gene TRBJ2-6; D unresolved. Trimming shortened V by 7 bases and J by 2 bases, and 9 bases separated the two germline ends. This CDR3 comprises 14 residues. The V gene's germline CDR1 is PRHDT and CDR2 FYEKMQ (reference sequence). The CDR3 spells CASTVGPGANVLTF. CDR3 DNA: TGTGCCAGCACCGTTGGCCCTGGGGCCAACGTCCTGACTTTC.

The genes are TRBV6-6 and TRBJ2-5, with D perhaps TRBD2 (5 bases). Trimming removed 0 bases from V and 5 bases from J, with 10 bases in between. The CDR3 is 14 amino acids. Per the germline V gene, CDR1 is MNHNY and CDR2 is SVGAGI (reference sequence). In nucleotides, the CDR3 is TGTGCCAGCAGTTACTCTTCTAGCCCGGAGACCCAGTACTTC. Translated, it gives CASSYSSSPETQYF.

In nucleotides, the CDR3 is TGTGCCAGCAGCGTAAAGGAAGAGGGAAACATTCAGTACTTC. Encoded protein: CASSVKEEGNIQYF. The chain joins TRBV9 to TRBJ2-4; D is perhaps TRBD2 (5 bases). Trimming removed 1 base from V and 6 bases from J, with 11 bases in between. Germline V gives CDR1 SGDLS, CDR2 YYNGEE. This CDR3 is 14 amino acids long. The full variable domain, rest sourced from reference TRBV9 and TRBJ2-4, is DSGVTQTPKHLITATGQRVTLRCSPRSGDLSVYWYQQSLDQGLQFLIQYYNGEERAKGNILERFSAQQFPDLHSELNLSSLELGDSALYFCASSVKEEGNIQYFGAGTRLSVL.

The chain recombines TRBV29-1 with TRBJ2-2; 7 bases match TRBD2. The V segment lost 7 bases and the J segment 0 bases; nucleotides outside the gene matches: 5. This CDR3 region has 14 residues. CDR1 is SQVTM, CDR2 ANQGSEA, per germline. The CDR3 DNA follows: TGCAGCGCCACCAGCGGGGCGAACACCGGGGAGCTGTTTTTT. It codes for CSATSGANTGELFF.

The CDR3 is CATSRVLGQGASNEQFF. CDR3 DNA: TGTGCCACCAGCAGAGTCCTTGGACAGGGGGCGTCCAATGAGCAGTTCTTC. The chain links TRBV15 to TRBJ2-1, with 11 bases aligning to TRBD1. CDR1 LNHNV and CDR2 YYDKDF come from the germline V gene (reference sequence). Germline trimming cut 1 base from V and 6 bases from J; bases unmatched to any gene: 8. The CDR3 has 17 residues.

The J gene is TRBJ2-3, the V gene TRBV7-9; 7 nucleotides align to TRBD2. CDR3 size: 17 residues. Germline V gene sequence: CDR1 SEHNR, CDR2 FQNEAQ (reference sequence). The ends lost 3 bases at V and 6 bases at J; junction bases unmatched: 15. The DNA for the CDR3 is TGTGCCAGCAGCTTCCCACTAGCGTGGACCCGCGGCGATACGCAGTATTTT. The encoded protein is CASSFPLAWTRGDTQYF.

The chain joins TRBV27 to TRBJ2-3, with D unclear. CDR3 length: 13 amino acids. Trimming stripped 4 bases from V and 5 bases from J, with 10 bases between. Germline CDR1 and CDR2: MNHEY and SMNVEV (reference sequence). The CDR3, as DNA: TGTGCCAGCAGTTCCCTTGTTATAGATACGCAGTATTTT. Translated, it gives CASSSLVIDTQYF.

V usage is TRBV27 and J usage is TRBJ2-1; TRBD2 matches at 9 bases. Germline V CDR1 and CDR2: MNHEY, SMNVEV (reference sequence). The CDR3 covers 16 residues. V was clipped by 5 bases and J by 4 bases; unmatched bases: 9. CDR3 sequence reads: CASSPISGRPYNEQFF. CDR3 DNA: TGTGCCAGCAGTCCAATTAGCGGGAGACCATACAATGAGCAGTTCTTC.

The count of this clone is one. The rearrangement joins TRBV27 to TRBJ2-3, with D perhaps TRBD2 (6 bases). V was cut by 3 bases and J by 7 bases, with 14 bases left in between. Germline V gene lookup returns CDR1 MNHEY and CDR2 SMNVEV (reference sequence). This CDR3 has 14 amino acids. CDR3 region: CASSLEGLQYTQYF. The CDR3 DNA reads TGTGCCAGCAGTTTGGAGGGACTCCAATATACGCAGTATTTT.

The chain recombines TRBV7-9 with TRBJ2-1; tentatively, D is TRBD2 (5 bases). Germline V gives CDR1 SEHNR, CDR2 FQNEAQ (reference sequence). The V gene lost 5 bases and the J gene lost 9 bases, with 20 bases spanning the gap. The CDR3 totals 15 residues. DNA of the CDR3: TGTGCCAGCAGCCCTGTACTAGATTCTTCAGGTGAGCAGTTCTTC. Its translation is CASSPVLDSSGEQFF. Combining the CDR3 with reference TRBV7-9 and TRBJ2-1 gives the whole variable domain DTGVSQNPRHKITKRGQNVTFRCDPISEHNRLYWYRQTLGQGPEFLTYFQNEAQLEKSRLLSDRFSAERPKGSFSTLEIQRTEQGDSAMYLCASSPVLDSSGEQFFGPGTRLTVL.

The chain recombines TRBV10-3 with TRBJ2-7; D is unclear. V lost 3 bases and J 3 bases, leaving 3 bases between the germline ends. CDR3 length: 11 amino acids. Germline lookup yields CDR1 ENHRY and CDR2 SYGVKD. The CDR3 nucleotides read TGTGCCATCAGTGAAAACTACGAGCAGTACTTC. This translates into CAISENYEQYF.

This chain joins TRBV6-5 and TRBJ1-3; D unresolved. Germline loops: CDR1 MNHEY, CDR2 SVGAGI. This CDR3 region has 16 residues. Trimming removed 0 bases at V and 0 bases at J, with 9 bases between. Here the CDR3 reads CASSYSVGTSGNTIYF. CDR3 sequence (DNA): TGTGCCAGCAGTTACTCGGTTGGTACCTCTGGAAACACCATATATTTT.

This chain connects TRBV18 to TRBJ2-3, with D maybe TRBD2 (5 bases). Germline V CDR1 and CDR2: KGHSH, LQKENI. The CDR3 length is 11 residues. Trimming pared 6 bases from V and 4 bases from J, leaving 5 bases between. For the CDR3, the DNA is TGTGCCAGCTCCGGGGCAGATACGCAGTATTTT. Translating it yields CASSGADTQYF.

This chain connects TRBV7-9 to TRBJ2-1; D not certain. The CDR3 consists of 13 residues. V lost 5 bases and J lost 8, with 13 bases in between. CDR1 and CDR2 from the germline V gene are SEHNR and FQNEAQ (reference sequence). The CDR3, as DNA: TGTGCCAGCAGCCCAACCGATTACTATGAGCAGTTCTTC. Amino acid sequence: CASSPTDYYEQFF.

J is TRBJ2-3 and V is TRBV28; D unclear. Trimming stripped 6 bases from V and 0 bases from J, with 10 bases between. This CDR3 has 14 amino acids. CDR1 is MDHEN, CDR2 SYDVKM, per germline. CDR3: CASRAPASTDTQYF. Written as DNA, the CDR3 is TGTGCCAGCAGGGCCCCGGCTAGCACAGATACGCAGTATTTT.